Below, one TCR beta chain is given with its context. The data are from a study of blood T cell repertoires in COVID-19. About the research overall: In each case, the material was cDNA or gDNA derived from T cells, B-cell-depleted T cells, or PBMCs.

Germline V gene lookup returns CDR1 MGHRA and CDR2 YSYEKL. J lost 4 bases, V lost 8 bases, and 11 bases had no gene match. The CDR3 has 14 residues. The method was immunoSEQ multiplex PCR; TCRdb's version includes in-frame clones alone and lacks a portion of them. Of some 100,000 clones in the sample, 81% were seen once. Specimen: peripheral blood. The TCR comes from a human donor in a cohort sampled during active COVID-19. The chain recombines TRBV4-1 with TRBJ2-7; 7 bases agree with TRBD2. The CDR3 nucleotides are TGCGCCAGCCGCAAAGGACTAGAGGGGTACGAGCAGTACTTC. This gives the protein CASRKGLEGYEQYF.